The 4 T cell receptor beta chains given below trace back to one sample, sequenced in a study of early stage breast cancer tumors. Sequencing was performed with immunoSEQ multiplex PCR; in TCRdb, only in-frame clones are kept and a portion is missing. The sample has 45,000 to 50,000 clones, around 83% seen once. The sample consisted of blood. All receptors derive from a person aged 45 to 60 with breast cancer.

This rearrangement joins TRBV5-1 to TRBJ2-7; either TRBD1 or TRBD2 may supply D (5 bases each). V lost 6 bases to trimming and J lost 3 bases, with 16 bases between them. The V gene's germline CDR1 is SGHRS and CDR2 YFSETQ. The CDR3 runs to 14 residues. The CDR3 spells CASTYSGRSYEQYF. The CDR3 DNA follows: TGCGCCAGCACCTACTCGGGACGGAGCTACGAGCAGTACTTC.

V gene TRBV7-3 combines with J gene TRBJ2-1, with 7 bases lining up with TRBD1. Germline V CDR1 and CDR2: SGHTA, FQGTGA. The CDR3 is made up of 15 amino acids. V gave up 3 bases and J gave up 3 bases; unmatched junction bases: 5. CDR3: CASSLTGNIYNEQFF. In nucleotides, the CDR3 is TGTGCCAGCAGCTTGACAGGGAACATCTACAATGAGCAGTTCTTC.

This clone was seen only once. V gene TRBV15 combines with J gene TRBJ2-7, with 7 bases identical to TRBD2. The CDR3 is 16 residues long. V trimming: 3 bases; J trimming: 0 bases; junction bases outside the gene matches: 8. Germline values: CDR1 LNHNV, CDR2 YYDKDF (reference sequence). CDR3 nucleotides: TGTGCCACCAGCAGGGGGAGGGACGCTAGCTCCTACGAGCAGTACTTC. This sequence encodes CATSRGRDASSYEQYF.

This chain uses TRBV5-4 with TRBJ2-3; D ambiguous. CDR1 and CDR2 (germline): SGHNT, YYREEE (reference sequence). Trimming left V 2 bases short and J 1 base short, with 5 bases between. This CDR3 is 13 amino acids long. CDR3 sequence reads: CASSFTGTDTQYF. CDR3 coding DNA: TGTGCCAGCAGCTTTACAGGCACAGATACGCAGTATTTT.